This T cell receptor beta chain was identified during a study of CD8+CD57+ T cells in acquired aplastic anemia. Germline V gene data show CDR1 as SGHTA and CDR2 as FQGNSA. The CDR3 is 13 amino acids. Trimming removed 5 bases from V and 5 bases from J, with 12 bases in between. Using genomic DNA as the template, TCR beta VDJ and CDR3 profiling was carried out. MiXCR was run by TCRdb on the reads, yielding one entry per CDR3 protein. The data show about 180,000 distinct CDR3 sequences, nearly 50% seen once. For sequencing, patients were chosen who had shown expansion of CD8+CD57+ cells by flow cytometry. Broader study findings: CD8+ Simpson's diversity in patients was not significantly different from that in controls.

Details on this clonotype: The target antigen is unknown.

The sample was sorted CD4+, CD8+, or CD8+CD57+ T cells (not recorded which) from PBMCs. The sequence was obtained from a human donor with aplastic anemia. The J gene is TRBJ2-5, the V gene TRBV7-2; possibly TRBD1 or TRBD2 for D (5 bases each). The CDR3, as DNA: TGTGCCAGCAGCGCGGACTGGGGGGAGACCCAGTACTTC. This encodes CASSADWGETQYF.